This TCR beta chain was recorded in a study of persistence of HIV-infected CD4 T cells. Turning to this clone: Its antigen is as yet unknown.

Lysates of CMV-infected fibroblasts at 8 to 10 ug/mL stimulated these cells. CD4+ T cells upregulating both CD40 ligand and CD69 were sorted as responding cells. There are 16 residues in the CDR3. Germline V gene sequence: CDR1 KGHDR, CDR2 SFDVKD. With V trimmed by 7 bases and J by 4 bases, 11 bases remained unmatched. The libraries were made with immunoSEQ version 4 in survey mode. TCRdb's table, derived via immunoSEQ multiplex PCR, lists solely in-frame clones and lacks some. The table shows 15,000 to 25,000 clones, with around three quarters occurring only once. Here the sequenced sample was CD4+ T cells sorted from PBMCs after 18-hour stimulation, taken from a patient who received antiretroviral therapy. This chain uses TRBV24-1 with TRBJ2-1; 8 positions match TRBD2. This clonotype was sampled from an adult man with HIV who was CMV-seropositive. The CDR3 nucleotides read TGTGCCACCAGCCCATCTAGCGGGCCCTCTTACAATGAGCAGTTCTTC. Its protein is CATSPSSGPSYNEQFF.